The present entry profiles one T cell receptor (beta chain) with its context. Antigen unknown. This entry belongs to a study of long-term antiretroviral therapy in people with HIV. Study outcomes and limitations: Dominance of pre-ART expanded clones persisted, fluctuating and often declining after ART.

This CDR3 has 15 amino acids. Germline-derived CDR1 and CDR2 are MDHEN and SYDVKM. Trimming took off 3 bases at V and 0 bases at J, with 11 bases between the two ends. Researchers report immunoSEQ v3.0 was run at survey level. The method was immunoSEQ multiplex PCR; TCRdb's version includes in-frame clones alone and lacks a portion of them. This table holds roughly 16,000 clones, around 74% found once. The gene calls are TRBV28 and TRBJ1-2; unclear D gene. This clonotype was obtained from a man under 40 with HIV. The sample was unsorted PBMCs, taken at the start of antiretroviral therapy. The CDR3 loop is CASSFLTNTNYGYTF. The CDR3 DNA reads as TGTGCCAGCAGTTTCCTGACAAATACTAACTATGGCTACACCTTC.